This TCR beta chain is from a study of blood T cell repertoires in COVID-19. The overall study: Nucleic acid was either cDNA or gDNA, and it came from T cells, B-cell-depleted T cells, or PBMCs.

The data were produced by immunoSEQ multiplex PCR, yet TCRdb's version contains in-frame clones alone and is incomplete. The sample consists of 100,000 or so clones, less than 90% of them appearing once. This CDR3 contains 12 residues. The germline V gene has CDR1 ENHRY and CDR2 SYGVKD. The V segment lost 6 bases and the J segment 6 bases; nucleotides outside the gene matches: 5. The sequenced sample consisted of peripheral blood. The chain combines TRBV10-3 with TRBJ2-7, with 7 bases identical to TRBD1. The clonotype comes from a man aged 50-60 years with acute or convalescent COVID-19. The CDR3 spells CAISPRTGEQYF. The CDR3 nucleotides are TGTGCCATCAGCCCCAGGACAGGCGAGCAGTACTTC.